This TCR beta chain is drawn from a study of control samples from healthy donors and cancer patients. TCRdb's copy holds only in-frame clones and misses some; the assay was immunoSEQ multiplex PCR. This sample has about 69,000 clones, with roughly nine tenths found just once. The germline V gene has CDR1 SEHNR and CDR2 FQNEAQ (reference sequence). With V trimmed by 1 base and J by 6 bases, 5 bases remained unmatched. This CDR3 comprises 14 residues. This clone was counted only a few times. The sequence derives from a man aged 60 to 75 with lung cancer. Sequences were obtained from PBMCs. The chain is built from TRBV7-9 and TRBJ2-5; 7 nucleotides match TRBD2. The CDR3, as DNA: TGTGCCAGCAGCTTAGAAGGACTAGTGCAGACCCAGTACTTC. This sequence encodes CASSLEGLVQTQYF.